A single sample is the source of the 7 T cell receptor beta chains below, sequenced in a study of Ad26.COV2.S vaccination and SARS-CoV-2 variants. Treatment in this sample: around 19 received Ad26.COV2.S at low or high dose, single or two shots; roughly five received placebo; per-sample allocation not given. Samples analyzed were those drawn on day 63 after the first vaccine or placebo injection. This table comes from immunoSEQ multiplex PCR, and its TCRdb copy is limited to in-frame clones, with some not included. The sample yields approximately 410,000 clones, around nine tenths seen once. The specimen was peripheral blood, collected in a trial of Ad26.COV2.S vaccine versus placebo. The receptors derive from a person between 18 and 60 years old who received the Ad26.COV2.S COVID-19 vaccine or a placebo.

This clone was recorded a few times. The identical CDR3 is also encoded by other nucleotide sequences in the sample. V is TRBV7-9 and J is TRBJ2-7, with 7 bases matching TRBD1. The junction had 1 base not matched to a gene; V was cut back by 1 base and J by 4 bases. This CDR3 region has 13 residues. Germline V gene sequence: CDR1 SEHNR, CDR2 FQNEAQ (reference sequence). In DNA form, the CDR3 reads TGTGCCAGCAGCTTAGACAGGGGTTACGAGCAGTACTTC. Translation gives CASSLDRGYEQYF.

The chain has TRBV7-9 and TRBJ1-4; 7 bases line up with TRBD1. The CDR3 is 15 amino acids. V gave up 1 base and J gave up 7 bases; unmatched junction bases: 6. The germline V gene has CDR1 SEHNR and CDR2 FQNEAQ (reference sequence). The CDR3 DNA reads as TGTGCCAGCAGCTTAGGCGTCAGGGGGGGTGAAAAACTGTTTTTT. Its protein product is CASSLGVRGGEKLFF.

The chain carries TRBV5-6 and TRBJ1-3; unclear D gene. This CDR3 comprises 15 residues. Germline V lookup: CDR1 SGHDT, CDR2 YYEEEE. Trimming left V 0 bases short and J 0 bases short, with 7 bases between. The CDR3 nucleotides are TGTGCCAGCAGCTTGGACTACAGCTCTGGAAACACCATATATTTT. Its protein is CASSLDYSSGNTIYF.

CDR3 protein: CASSWGALEGETQYF. Here the CDR3 DNA reads TGCGCCAGCAGCTGGGGGGCCCTTGAAGGAGAGACCCAGTACTTC. This rearrangement joins TRBV5-1 to TRBJ2-5; perhaps D is TRBD1 or TRBD2 (6 bases each). The CDR3 has 15 amino acids. Germline V lookup: CDR1 SGHRS, CDR2 YFSETQ. The V gene lost 3 bases and the J gene lost 4 bases, with 16 bases spanning the gap.

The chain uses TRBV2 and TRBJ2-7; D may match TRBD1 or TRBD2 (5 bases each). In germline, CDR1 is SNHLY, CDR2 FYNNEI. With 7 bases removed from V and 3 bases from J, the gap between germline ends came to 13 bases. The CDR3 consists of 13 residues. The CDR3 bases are TGTGCCAGCAAGCTTGGGGGATTCTACGAGCAGTACTTC. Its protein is CASKLGGFYEQYF.

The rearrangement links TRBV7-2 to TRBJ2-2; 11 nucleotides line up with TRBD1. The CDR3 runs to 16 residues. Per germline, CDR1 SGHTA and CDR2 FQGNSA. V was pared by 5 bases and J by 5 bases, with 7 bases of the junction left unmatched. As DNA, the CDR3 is TGTGCCAGCAGCGGAAGGACAGGGGGCGATACCGGGGAGCTGTTTTTT. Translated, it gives CASSGRTGGDTGELFF.

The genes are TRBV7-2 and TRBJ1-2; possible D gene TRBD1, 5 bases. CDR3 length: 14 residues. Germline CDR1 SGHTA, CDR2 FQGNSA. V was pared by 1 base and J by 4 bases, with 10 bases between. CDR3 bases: TGTGCCAGCAGCTTAGAAGTCAGGGCCTATGGCTACACCTTC. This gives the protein CASSLEVRAYGYTF.